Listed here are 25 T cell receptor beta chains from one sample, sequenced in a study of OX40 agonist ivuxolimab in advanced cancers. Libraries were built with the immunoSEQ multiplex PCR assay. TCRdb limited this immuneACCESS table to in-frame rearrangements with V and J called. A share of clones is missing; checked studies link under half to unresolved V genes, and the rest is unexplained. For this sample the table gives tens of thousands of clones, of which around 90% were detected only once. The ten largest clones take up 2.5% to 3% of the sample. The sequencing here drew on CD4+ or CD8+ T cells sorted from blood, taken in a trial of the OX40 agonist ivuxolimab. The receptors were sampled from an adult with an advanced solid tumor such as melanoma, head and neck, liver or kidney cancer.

The CDR3 loop is CASREPGLAGDYNEQFF. CDR3 DNA: TGTGCCAGTAGGGAACCCGGACTAGCGGGAGACTACAATGAGCAGTTCTTC. The chain links TRBV19 to TRBJ2-1; 13 bases agree with TRBD2. CDR1 and CDR2 from the germline V gene are LNHDA and SQIVND (reference sequence). Trimming took 6 bases from V and 3 from J; bases not matched to a gene: 8. This CDR3 is built from 17 residues.

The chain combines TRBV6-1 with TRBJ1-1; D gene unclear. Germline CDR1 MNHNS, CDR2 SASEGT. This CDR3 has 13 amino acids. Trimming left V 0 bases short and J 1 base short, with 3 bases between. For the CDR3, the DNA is TGTGCCAGCAGTGAAGCCGCGAACACTGAAGCTTTCTTT. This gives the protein CASSEAANTEAFF.

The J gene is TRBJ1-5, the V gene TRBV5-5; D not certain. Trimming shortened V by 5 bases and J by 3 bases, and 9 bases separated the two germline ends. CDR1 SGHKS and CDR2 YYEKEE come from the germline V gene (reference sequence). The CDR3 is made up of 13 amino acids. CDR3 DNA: TGTGCCAGCAGTAGTCATAACAATCAGCCCCAGCATTTT. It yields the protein CASSSHNNQPQHF.

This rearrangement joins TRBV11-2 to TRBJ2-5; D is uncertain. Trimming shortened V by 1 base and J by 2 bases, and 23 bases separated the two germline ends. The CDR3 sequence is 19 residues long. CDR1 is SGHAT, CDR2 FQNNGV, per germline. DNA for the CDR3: TGTGCCAGCAGCTTAGCATTCCAACTTTTGGCTACAAAACAAGAGACCCAGTACTTC. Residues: CASSLAFQLLATKQETQYF.

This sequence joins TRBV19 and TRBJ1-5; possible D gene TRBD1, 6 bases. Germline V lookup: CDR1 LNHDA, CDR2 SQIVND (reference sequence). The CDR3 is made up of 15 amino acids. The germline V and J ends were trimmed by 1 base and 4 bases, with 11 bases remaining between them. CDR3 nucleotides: TGTGCCAGTAGTATAGCCGGGACACAGAATCAGCCCCAGCATTTT. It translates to CASSIAGTQNQPQHF.

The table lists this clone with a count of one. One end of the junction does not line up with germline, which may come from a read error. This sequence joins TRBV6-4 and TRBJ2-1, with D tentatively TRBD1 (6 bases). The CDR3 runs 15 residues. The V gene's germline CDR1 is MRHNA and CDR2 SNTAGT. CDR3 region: CASSYSTGRHGEQFF. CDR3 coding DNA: TGTGCCAGCAGTTACTCGACAGGTCGACACGGTGAGCAGTTCTTC.

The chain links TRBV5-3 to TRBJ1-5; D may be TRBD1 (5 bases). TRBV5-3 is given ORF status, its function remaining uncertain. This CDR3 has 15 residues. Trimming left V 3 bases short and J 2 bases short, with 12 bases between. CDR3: CARSWRWGGNQPQHF. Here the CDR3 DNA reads TGTGCCAGAAGCTGGCGGTGGGGCGGCAATCAGCCCCAGCATTTT.

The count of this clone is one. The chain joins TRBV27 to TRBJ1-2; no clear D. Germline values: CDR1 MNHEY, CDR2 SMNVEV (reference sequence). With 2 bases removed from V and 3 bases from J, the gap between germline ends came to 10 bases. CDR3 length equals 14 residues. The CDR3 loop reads CASSLKWTDYGYTF. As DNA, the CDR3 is TGTGCCAGCAGTTTAAAATGGACGGACTATGGCTACACCTTC.

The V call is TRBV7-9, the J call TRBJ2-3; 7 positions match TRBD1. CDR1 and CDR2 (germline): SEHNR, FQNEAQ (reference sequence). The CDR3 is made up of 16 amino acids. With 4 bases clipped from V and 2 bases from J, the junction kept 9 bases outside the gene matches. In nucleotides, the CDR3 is TGTGCCAGCAGCTACATGACAGGGCGCCTCACAGATACGCAGTATTTT. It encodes CASSYMTGRLTDTQYF.

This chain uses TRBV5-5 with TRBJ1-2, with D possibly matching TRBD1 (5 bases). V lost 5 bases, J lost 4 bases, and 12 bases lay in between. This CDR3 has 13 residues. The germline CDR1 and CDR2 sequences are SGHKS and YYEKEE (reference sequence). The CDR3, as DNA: TGTGCCAGCAGATCGGGACTGACCTATGGCTACACCTTC. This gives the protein CASRSGLTYGYTF.

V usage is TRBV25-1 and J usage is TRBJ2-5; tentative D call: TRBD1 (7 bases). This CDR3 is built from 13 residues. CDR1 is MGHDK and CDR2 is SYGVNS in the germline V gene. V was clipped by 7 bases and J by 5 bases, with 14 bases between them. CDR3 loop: CASKHRGGETQYF. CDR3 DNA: TGTGCCAGCAAACACAGGGGAGGTGAGACCCAGTACTTC.

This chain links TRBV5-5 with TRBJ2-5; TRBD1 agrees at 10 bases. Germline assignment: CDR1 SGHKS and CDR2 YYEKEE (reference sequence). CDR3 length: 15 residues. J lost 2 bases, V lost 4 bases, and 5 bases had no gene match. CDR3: CASSVGTGVQETQYF. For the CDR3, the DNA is TGTGCCAGCAGCGTCGGGACAGGGGTTCAAGAGACCCAGTACTTC.

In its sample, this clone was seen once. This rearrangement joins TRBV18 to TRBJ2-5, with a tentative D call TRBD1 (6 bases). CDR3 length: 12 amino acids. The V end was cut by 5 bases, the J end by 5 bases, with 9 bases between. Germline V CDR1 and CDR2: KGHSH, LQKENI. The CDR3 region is CASSSQGETQYF. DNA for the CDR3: TGTGCCAGCTCATCCCAGGGGGAGACCCAGTACTTC.

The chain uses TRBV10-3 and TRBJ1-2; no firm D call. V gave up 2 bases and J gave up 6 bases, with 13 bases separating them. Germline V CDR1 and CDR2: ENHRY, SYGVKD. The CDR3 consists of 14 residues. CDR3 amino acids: CAISENGRLDGYTF. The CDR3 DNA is TGTGCCATCAGTGAGAACGGTAGGCTCGATGGCTACACCTTC.

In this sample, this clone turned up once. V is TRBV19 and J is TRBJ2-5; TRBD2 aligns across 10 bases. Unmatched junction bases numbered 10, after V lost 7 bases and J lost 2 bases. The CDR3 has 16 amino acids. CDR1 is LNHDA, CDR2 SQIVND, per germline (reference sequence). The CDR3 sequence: CASTNRGLAPQETQYF. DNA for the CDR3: TGTGCCAGTACCAATAGGGGACTAGCGCCTCAAGAGACCCAGTACTTC.

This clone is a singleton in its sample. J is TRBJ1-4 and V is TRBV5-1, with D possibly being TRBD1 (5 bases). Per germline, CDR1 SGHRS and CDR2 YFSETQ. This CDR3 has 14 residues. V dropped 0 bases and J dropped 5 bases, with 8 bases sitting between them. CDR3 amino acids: CASSLGGPNEKLFF. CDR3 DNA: TGCGCCAGCAGCTTGGGGGGCCCCAATGAAAAACTGTTTTTT.

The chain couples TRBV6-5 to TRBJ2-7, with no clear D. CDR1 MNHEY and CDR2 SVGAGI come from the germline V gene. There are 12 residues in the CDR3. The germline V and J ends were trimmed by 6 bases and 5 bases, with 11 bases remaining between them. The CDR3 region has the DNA TGTGCCAGCAGCAGACACGGCGACGAGCAGTACTTC. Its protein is CASSRHGDEQYF.

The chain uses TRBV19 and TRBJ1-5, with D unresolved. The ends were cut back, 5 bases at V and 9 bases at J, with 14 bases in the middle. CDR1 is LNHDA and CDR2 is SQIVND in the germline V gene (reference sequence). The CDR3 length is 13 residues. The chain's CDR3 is CASSADGPRPQHF. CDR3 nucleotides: TGTGCCAGTAGTGCGGACGGTCCCCGGCCCCAGCATTTT.

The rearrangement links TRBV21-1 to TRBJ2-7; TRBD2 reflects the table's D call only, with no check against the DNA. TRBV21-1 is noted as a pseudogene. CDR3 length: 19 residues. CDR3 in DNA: TGTGCCAGCAGCAAAGCCCGGGAGAGTTGGCCTAGGGTTGGCTACGAGCAGTACTTC. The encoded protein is CASSKARESWPRVGYEQYF.

Here the CDR3 reads CASSLVGRGALQETQYF. CDR3 bases: TGTGCCAGCAGCTTAGTCGGCAGGGGGGCCCTTCAAGAGACCCAGTACTTC. The rearrangement links TRBV7-2 to TRBJ2-5, with D possibly being TRBD1 (7 bases). V lost 1 base and J 2 bases, leaving 17 bases between the germline ends. CDR3 length equals 17 residues. Germline-derived CDR1 and CDR2 are SGHTA and FQGNSA. Variable domain in full (rest from reference TRBV7-2 and TRBJ2-5): GAGVSQSPSNKVTEKGKDVELRCDPISGHTALYWYRQSLGQGLEFLIYFQGNSAPDKSGLPSDRFSAERTGGSVSTLTIQRTQQEDSAVYLCASSLVGRGALQETQYFGPGTRLLVL.

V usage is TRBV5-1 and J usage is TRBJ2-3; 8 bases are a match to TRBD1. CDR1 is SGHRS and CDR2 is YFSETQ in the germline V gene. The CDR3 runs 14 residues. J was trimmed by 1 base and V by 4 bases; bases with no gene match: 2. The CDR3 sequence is CASSMGQGTDTQYF. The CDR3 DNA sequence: TGCGCCAGCAGCATGGGACAGGGCACAGATACGCAGTATTTT. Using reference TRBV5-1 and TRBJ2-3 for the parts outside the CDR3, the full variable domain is KAGVTQTPRYLIKTRGQQVTLSCSPISGHRSVSWYQQTPGQGLQFLFEYFSETQRNKGNFPGRFSGRQFSNSRSEMNVSTLELGDSALYLCASSMGQGTDTQYFGPGTRLTVL.

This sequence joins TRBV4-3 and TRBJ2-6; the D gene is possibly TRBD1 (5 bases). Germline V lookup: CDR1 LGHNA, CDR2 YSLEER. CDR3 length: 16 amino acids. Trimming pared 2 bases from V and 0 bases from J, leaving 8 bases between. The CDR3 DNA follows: TGCGCCAGCAGCCAAAAACAGGTCTCTGGGGCCAACGTCCTGACTTTC. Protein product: CASSQKQVSGANVLTF.

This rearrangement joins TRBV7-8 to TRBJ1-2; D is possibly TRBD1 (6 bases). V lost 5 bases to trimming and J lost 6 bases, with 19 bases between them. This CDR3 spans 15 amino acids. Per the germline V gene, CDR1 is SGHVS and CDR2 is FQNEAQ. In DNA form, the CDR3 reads TGTGCCAGCAGCACGGACAGCGGTGGGACTAATGGCTACACCTTC. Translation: CASSTDSGGTNGYTF.

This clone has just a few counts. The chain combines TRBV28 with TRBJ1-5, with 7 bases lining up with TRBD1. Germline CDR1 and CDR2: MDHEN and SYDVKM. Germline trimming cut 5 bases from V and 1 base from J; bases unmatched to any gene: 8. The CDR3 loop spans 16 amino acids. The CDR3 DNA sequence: TGTGCCAGCAGTACGGGACTCAGGGGGAGCAATCAGCCCCAGCATTTT. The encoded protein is CASSTGLRGSNQPQHF.

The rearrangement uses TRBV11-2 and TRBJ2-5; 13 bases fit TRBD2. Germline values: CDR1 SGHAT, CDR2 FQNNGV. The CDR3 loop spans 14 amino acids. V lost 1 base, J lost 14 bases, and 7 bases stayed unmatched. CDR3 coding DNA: TGTGCCAGCAGCTTAGGACTAGCGGGGGGTAACCGATACTTC. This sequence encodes CASSLGLAGGNRYF.